The clone carrying this T cell receptor beta chain has a handful of counts. Its antigen is unknown. This entry comes from a study of T-cell memory formation after mild COVID-19. Trimming took 5 bases from V and 4 from J; bases not matched to a gene: 13. Germline assignment: CDR1 SGHTA and CDR2 FQGTGA. This CDR3 is built from 16 residues. After 5'RACE with constant-segment primers, TCR alpha and TCR beta cDNA libraries carrying sample barcodes and UMIs were obtained. TCRdb ran MiXCR on the 5' RACE reads and lists one entry per CDR3 protein. The sample contains around 340,000 distinct CDR3 sequences, under 15% of which appear only once. Study-level results: Contracting clones, day 15 to 85, had balanced CD4/CD8, and later expanders favored CD4+. Contracting CD4+ clones sat mainly in CM and EM; CD8+ in EMRA.

The gene calls are TRBV7-3 and TRBJ1-2; 7 bases are shared with TRBD1. Sequencing was carried out using PBMCs or a T cell subset sorted from them (not recorded which). The TCR comes from a man between 18 and 35 years old who had mild COVID-19 (a few samples of this study predate the infection). Cell type and time point are not known. The CDR3 reads CASSPFPGQLAYGYTF. DNA for the CDR3: TGTGCCAGCAGCCCCTTCCCGGGACAGCTTGCCTATGGCTACACCTTC.